This TCR beta chain was found in a study of CD8 T cells in ankylosing spondylitis. Whole-study results and caveats: Those disease-linked clones were CD8+; they were also relatively rare in peripheral blood. Eight highly homologous variants made up a TCR beta motif, and this motif appeared characteristic of ankylosing spondylitis blood. There were earlier reports of some motif variants in reactive arthritis synovial fluid and blood. Significantly higher representation of disease-linked clones was reported for matched ankylosing spondylitis synovial fluid.

Trimming removed 4 bases from V and 1 base from J, with 14 bases in between. There are 16 residues in the CDR3. In germline, CDR1 is SEHNR, CDR2 FQNEAQ (reference sequence). Notes on this clonotype: Its antigen remains unidentified.

The TCR beta libraries were generated through quantitative 5'-RACE incorporating molecular barcodes. From the 5' RACE reads, TCRdb called clonotypes with MiXCR, one entry per CDR3 protein. The sample carries approximately 540,000 distinct CDR3 sequences, approximately 12% recorded once. The J gene is TRBJ2-4, the V gene TRBV7-9; possibly TRBD1 for D (6 bases). Sample: blood, either unsorted or a sorted T cell fraction (not recorded which). The clonotype originates from a male donor with ankylosing spondylitis. CDR3 residues: CASSSYRDVAKNIQYF. CDR3 in DNA: TGTGCCAGCAGCTCATACAGGGATGTGGCCAAAAACATTCAGTACTTC.